This TCR beta chain originates from a study of shared clonotypes between healthy human individuals. Study overall: The plates for each donor numbered three CD4 naive, three CD4 memory, two CD8 naive and one CD8 memory.

Cells designated naive CD8 were CD45RO-negative and were positively selected for CCR7, with terminally differentiated effector memory CD45RA+ cells excluded. Healthy HIV-negative adults without recent acute infections or vaccinations served as donors. This clone was detected only once. This was a deep-level run. Sequenced by immunoSEQ multiplex PCR; TCRdb stores in-frame clones only, minus some. The sample lists roughly 810,000 clones, about 96% occurring once. Material: naive CD8+ T cells sorted from blood. This sequence originates from a man aged 25-40 years in good health.

The CDR3: CASSLTGTQPQHF. DNA for the CDR3: TGCGCCAGCAGCTTGACAGGGACTCAGCCCCAGCATTTT. The chain has TRBV5-1 and TRBJ1-5, with D maybe TRBD1 (6 bases). CDR3 length: 13 amino acids. Per the germline V gene, CDR1 is SGHRS and CDR2 is YFSETQ. V was cut by 1 base and J by 6 bases, with 8 bases left in between.